A selection of T cell receptor beta chains follows, all from one sample in a study of blood T cell repertoires in COVID-19. Data came from immunoSEQ multiplex PCR; TCRdb stores just in-frame clones and leaves some out. The sample yields 360,000 or so clones, about 90% seen once. Sequencing input: PBMCs or T cells enriched from blood (not recorded which). The receptors were gathered from a woman between 25 and 40 years old who had recovered from COVID-19. Both conserved end residues are part of each CDR3. The order of the fields is V gene, J gene, clone size, D gene, CDR3 protein, CDR3 DNA. D genes are given only for firm matches. The size field is filled for only some rows; it gives once, few, many or a size class.

>TRBV19|TRBJ2-7|-|-
CASGEFTGVEQYF
TGTGCCAGCGGAGAGTTCACTGGTGTCGAGCAGTACTTC
>TRBV18|TRBJ1-3|once|TRBD1
CASSPREQGPSGNTIYF
TGTGCCAGCTCACCAAGGGAACAGGGGCCCTCTGGAAACACCATATATTTT
>TRBV5-1|TRBJ2-3|-|TRBD2
CASSFGTSGTQYF
TGCGCCAGCAGCTTTGGGACTAGCGGTACGCAGTATTTT
>TRBV5-6|TRBJ1-1|-|-
CASSWGENTEAFF
TGTGCCAGCAGCTGGGGGGAGAACACTGAAGCTTTCTTT
>TRBV28|TRBJ2-1|-|TRBD2
CASSRGLAGEQFF
TGTGCCAGCAGTAGGGGACTAGCGGGAGAGCAGTTCTTC
>TRBV6-5|TRBJ1-2|-|-
CASSRNFPNYGYTF
TGTGCCAGCAGTCGAAACTTCCCTAACTATGGCTACACCTTC
>TRBV3-1/TRBV3-2|TRBJ2-5|-|-
CASSHGLETQYF
TGTGCCAGCAGCCATGGGCTTGAGACCCAGTACTTC
>TRBV5-1|TRBJ2-1|few|TRBD2
CASSLVVAGDEQFF
TGCGCCAGCAGCTTGGTAGTAGCGGGGGATGAGCAGTTCTTC
>TRBV3-1/TRBV3-2|TRBJ2-2|-|TRBD2
CASSPPSGRSNTGELFF
TGTGCCAGCAGCCCCCCTAGCGGCCGATCGAACACCGGGGAGCTGTTTTTT
>TRBV3-1/TRBV3-2|TRBJ2-1|once|-
CASSRTDRDYNEQFF
TGTGCCAGCAGCCGAACCGACAGAGACTACAATGAGCAGTTCTTC
>TRBV9|TRBJ2-1|-|TRBD1
CASSVRPAGGIEFF
TGTGCCAGCAGCGTAAGACCGGCAGGGGGAATAGAGTTCTTC
>TRBV9|TRBJ2-3|-|TRBD1
CAPWPTSGLDRKGDTQYF
TGTGCCCCCTGGCCGACTTCCGGCCTGGACAGGAAAGGGGATACGCAGTATTTT
>TRBV5-1|TRBJ2-7|-|TRBD1
CASATGQFYNEQYF
TGCGCCAGCGCCACGGGACAGTTTTACAACGAGCAGTACTTC
>TRBV7-3|TRBJ1-2|few|TRBD1
CASSSGQGYGYTF
TGTGCCAGCAGCTCCGGACAGGGCTATGGCTACACCTTC
>TRBV16|TRBJ2-1|-|-
CASSRGMGGGLEQFF
TGTGCCAGCAGCCGGGGGATGGGCGGGGGCTTGGAGCAGTTCTTC
>TRBV27|TRBJ2-7|-|-
CASSLAFSYEQYF
TGTGCCAGCAGTTTGGCCTTCTCCTACGAGCAGTACTTC
>TRBV24-1|TRBJ2-2|-|-
CATSLTGANTGELFF
TGTGCCACCAGTCTAACAGGAGCGAACACCGGGGAGCTGTTTTTT
>TRBV28|TRBJ2-3|-|TRBD2
CASSVLAAEPTDTQYF
TGTGCCAGCAGTGTACTAGCGGCGGAACCCACAGATACGCAGTATTTT
>TRBV10-3|TRBJ1-3|-|-
CAIRPDTSSGNTIYF
TGTGCCATCAGACCCGACACGAGCTCTGGAAACACCATATATTTT
>TRBV3-1/TRBV3-2|TRBJ1-3|-|-
CASSQIGGNTIYF
TGTGCCAGCAGCCAAATCGGTGGAAACACCATATATTTT
>TRBV19|TRBJ2-1|few|TRBD2
CASSTGLAVNNEQFF
TGTGCCAGTAGTACAGGACTAGCGGTCAACAATGAGCAGTTCTTC
>TRBV5-1|TRBJ1-2|few|-
CASSLAPGGPYGYTF
TGCGCCAGCAGCCTCGCCCCGGGAGGCCCCTATGGCTACACCTTC
>TRBV28|TRBJ1-2|-|TRBD1
CASSLSQGGNYGYTF
TGTGCCAGCAGTTTAAGTCAGGGGGGAAACTATGGCTACACCTTC
>TRBV6-5|TRBJ2-1|-|-
CASSYLGGSYNEQFF
TGTGCCAGCAGTTACTTGGGGGGTTCCTACAATGAGCAGTTCTTC
>TRBV28|TRBJ1-1|-|-
CASSFFRLRTMNTEAFF
TGTGCCAGCAGTTTTTTCCGACTCCGAACCATGAACACTGAAGCTTTCTTT
>TRBV27|TRBJ2-5|-|-
CASSLRLEETQYF
TGTGCCAGCAGTTTGCGTCTGGAAGAGACCCAGTACTTC
>TRBV5-4|TRBJ1-2|-|TRBD1
CALRGQGNYGYTF
TGTGCCCTTCGGGGACAGGGTAACTATGGCTACACCTTC
>TRBV2|TRBJ1-1|-|TRBD1
CASRVPTGGGGTEAFF
TGTGCCAGCAGAGTCCCTACAGGGGGAGGGGGCACTGAAGCTTTCTTT
>TRBV10-2|TRBJ1-2|-|-
CASSELRHWLYGYTF
TGCGCCAGCAGTGAACTTAGACATTGGCTCTATGGCTACACCTTC
>TRBV6-5|TRBJ2-1|-|TRBD2
CASTRAGGYNEQFF
TGTGCCAGCACCCGAGCGGGAGGCTACAATGAGCAGTTCTTC
>TRBV5-4|TRBJ1-2|once|-
CASSWAGQGGYTF
TGTGCCAGCAGCTGGGCCGGCCAGGGGGGCTACACCTTC
>TRBV19|TRBJ2-1|-|TRBD2
CASSIPPPFVGRTSGRSNEQFF
TGTGCCAGTAGTATACCCCCCCCCTTTGTCGGTCGGACTAGCGGGAGATCGAATGAGCAGTTCTTC
>TRBV5-6|TRBJ1-1|once|-
CASSRGLQNTEAFF
TGTGCCAGCAGCCGCGGACTGCAGAACACTGAAGCTTTCTTT
>TRBV7-9|TRBJ1-1|-|TRBD1
CASSGTGGVTEAFF
TGTGCCAGCAGCGGCACAGGGGGTGTCACTGAAGCTTTCTTT
>TRBV5-8|TRBJ2-5|-|TRBD2
CASSLGRGGETQYF
TGTGCCAGCAGCTTGGGGCGGGGGGGTGAGACCCAGTACTTC
>TRBV9|TRBJ1-3|many|TRBD1
CASSVGPDRGNTIYF
TGTGCCAGCAGCGTAGGTCCGGACAGGGGGAACACCATATATTTT
>TRBV2|TRBJ1-6|-|-
CASKTTLSYNSPLHF
TGTGCCAGCAAGACAACTTTATCCTATAATTCACCCCTCCACTTT
>TRBV27|TRBJ2-2|-|TRBD1
CASSRTGGGGELFF
TGTGCCAGCAGTCGGACAGGGGGCGGCGGGGAGCTGTTTTTT
>TRBV7-2|TRBJ2-5|-|-
CASSLGTAQETQYF
TGTGCCAGCAGCTTAGGTACAGCCCAAGAGACCCAGTACTTC
>TRBV28|TRBJ2-7|-|TRBD1
CASSLIGGTGTYEQYF
TGTGCCAGCAGTTTAATCGGCGGGACAGGGACCTACGAGCAGTACTTC
>TRBV5-1|TRBJ2-1|-|TRBD2
CASSSAGDGSGGDEQFF
TGCGCCAGCAGCTCTGCTGGGGATGGTAGCGGGGGAGATGAGCAGTTCTTC
>TRBV4-2|TRBJ2-2|few|TRBD2
CASSPDSGGLAGGRGTGELFF
TGTGCCAGCAGCCCTGATTCGGGGGGGCTAGCGGGGGGCCGAGGCACCGGGGAGCTGTTTTTT
>TRBV10-3|TRBJ2-7|-|-
CAISEGAPREQYF
TGTGCCATCAGTGAAGGCGCCCCCAGGGAGCAGTACTTC
>TRBV20-1|TRBJ2-1|-|-
CSARPGTLQFF
TGCAGTGCTAGACCAGGGACTCTCCAATTCTTC
>TRBV19|TRBJ2-7|few|-
CASSMGGGRGLSEQYF
TGTGCCAGTAGTATGGGTGGAGGCAGGGGATTGAGCGAGCAGTACTTC
>TRBV3-1/TRBV3-2|TRBJ2-7|-|-
CASSLRGSAPYEQYF
TGTGCCAGCAGCCTCCGGGGTAGCGCCCCCTACGAGCAGTACTTC
>TRBV5-1|TRBJ2-3|-|TRBD2
CASSSLAGGTTDTQYF
TGCGCCAGCAGCTCGTTAGCGGGAGGTACCACAGATACGCAGTATTTT
>TRBV9|TRBJ2-6|-|-
CASSVGRAGANVLTF
TGTGCCAGCAGCGTAGGGAGGGCTGGGGCCAACGTCCTGACTTTC
>TRBV6-6|TRBJ1-2|-|-
CASSPIEGGYGYTF
TGTGCCAGCAGCCCAATAGAGGGCGGGTATGGCTACACCTTC
>TRBV7-8|TRBJ2-1|-|TRBD2
CASSFGGIYNEQFF
TGTGCCAGCAGCTTCGGGGGGATCTACAATGAGCAGTTCTTC
>TRBV7-8|TRBJ2-1|-|TRBD2
CASSSPGTSGPSYNEQFF
TGTGCCAGCAGCTCACCCGGGACTAGCGGCCCCTCCTACAATGAGCAGTTCTTC
>TRBV25-1|TRBJ1-2|-|TRBD1
CASSESGRGDGYTF
TGTGCCAGCAGTGAATCGGGCAGGGGGGATGGCTACACCTTC
>TRBV7-9|TRBJ1-3|-|TRBD1
CASSPQSRDREGNTIYF
TGTGCCAGCAGCCCCCAGTCCCGGGACAGGGAAGGAAACACCATATATTTT
>TRBV7-9|TRBJ2-7|few|TRBD1
CASSLTGVEQYF
TGTGCCAGCAGCTTAACAGGGGTTGAGCAGTACTTC
>TRBV12-3/TRBV12-4|TRBJ2-1|-|-
CASSSSRDTQQFF
TGTGCCAGCAGTTCATCTCGGGATACCCAGCAGTTCTTC
>TRBV4-1|TRBJ2-1|-|TRBD1
CASSRETRDRGYNEQFF
TGCGCCAGCAGCCGAGAGACACGGGACAGGGGCTACAATGAGCAGTTCTTC
>TRBV19|TRBJ1-2|-|TRBD1
CASSIRQGAWYGYTF
TGTGCCAGTAGTATTCGTCAGGGGGCCTGGTATGGCTACACCTTC